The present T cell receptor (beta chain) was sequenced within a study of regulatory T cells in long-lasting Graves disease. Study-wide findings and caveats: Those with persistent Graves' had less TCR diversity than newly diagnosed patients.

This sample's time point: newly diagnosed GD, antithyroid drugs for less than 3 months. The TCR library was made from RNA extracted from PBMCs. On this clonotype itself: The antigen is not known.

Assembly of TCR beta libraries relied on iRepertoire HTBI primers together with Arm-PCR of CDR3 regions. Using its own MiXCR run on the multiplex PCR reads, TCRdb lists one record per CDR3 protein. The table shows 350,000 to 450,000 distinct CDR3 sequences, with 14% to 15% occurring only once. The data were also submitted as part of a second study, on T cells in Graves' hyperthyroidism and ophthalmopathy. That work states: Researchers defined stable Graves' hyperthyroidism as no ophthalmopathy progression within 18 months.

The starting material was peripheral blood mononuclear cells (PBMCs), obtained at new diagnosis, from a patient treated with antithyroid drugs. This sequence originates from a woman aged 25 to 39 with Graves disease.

The DNA of the CDR3 is TGTGCCAGCAGTGAAGCGGGACAGGGTCTGAGGCGGAAACTGTTTTTT. Amino acids: CASSEAGQGLRRKLFF. This chain connects TRBV25-1 to TRBJ1-4, with 9 bases fitting TRBD1. The junction had 12 bases not matched to a gene; V was cut back by 2 bases and J by 11 bases. The germline gives CDR1 MGHDK, CDR2 SYGVNS. The CDR3 runs to 16 residues.